Below, 18 T cell receptor beta chains from the same sample are listed, as sequenced in a study of T cell changes during pregnancy in multiple sclerosis. TCRdb keeps only in-frame clones here, not all; method: immunoSEQ multiplex PCR. The sample lists fewer than 85,000 clones, 80% to 95% seen once, with about 2.5% in the top ten. Sequences were derived from peripheral blood, sampled in the third trimester of pregnancy. The receptors were gathered from a female donor in good health, enrolled as a control in a pregnancy study.

The table lists this clone with a few counts. One junction end does not reproduce the germline sequence, and a read error may be involved. J is TRBJ2-2 and V is TRBV10-1; no clear D. CDR1 WNHNN and CDR2 SYGVQD come from the germline V gene (reference sequence). This CDR3 has 12 residues. The chain's CDR3 is CASSGNNGELFF. CDR3 DNA: TGCGCCAGCAGTGGCAACAACGGGGAGCTGTTTTTT.

V gene TRBV4-1 combines with J gene TRBJ1-1; 8 bases are a match to TRBD1. Germline V gene data show CDR1 as MGHRA and CDR2 as YSYEKL. V lost 2 bases to trimming and J lost 8 bases; unmatched junction nucleotides: 7. This CDR3 contains 14 residues. In DNA form, the CDR3 reads TGCGCCAGCAGCCAATCGGAAGACAGGGGAGAAGCTTTCTTT. Amino acid sequence: CASSQSEDRGEAFF.

V is TRBV7-6 and J is TRBJ2-6; 9 bases fit TRBD1. Trimming cost V 10 bases and J 0 bases; bases outside gene matches: 10. The CDR3 loop spans 17 amino acids. CDR1 and CDR2 (germline): SGHVS, FNYEAQ. DNA of the CDR3: TGTGCCACCTTTCCCGGGACAGGGCTCTCTGGGGCCAACGTCCTGACTTTC. This sequence encodes CATFPGTGLSGANVLTF.

This chain joins TRBV28 and TRBJ1-1; 8 bases match TRBD1. V lost 7 bases and J lost 4; bases outside the gene matches: 11. This CDR3 spans 15 amino acids. From germline, CDR1 is MDHEN and CDR2 SYDVKM. The CDR3: CASITAGGAGTEAFF. The CDR3 region has the DNA TGTGCCAGCATAACGGCAGGGGGCGCCGGCACTGAAGCTTTCTTT.

The gene calls are TRBV11-3 and TRBJ1-3; TRBD1 agrees at 10 bases. Germline assignment: CDR1 SGHNT and CDR2 YENEEA. Unmatched junction bases numbered 10, after V lost 5 bases and J lost 0 bases. This CDR3 region has 18 residues. CDR3 sequence: CASSPRDRGRDSGNTIYF. DNA for the CDR3: TGTGCCAGCAGCCCCCGGGACAGGGGACGCGACTCTGGAAACACCATATATTTT. The whole variable domain, remainder taken from reference TRBV11-3 and TRBJ1-3, is EAGVVQSPRYKIIEKKQPVAFWCNPISGHNTLYWYLQNLGQGPELLIRYENEEAVDDSQLPKDRFSAERLKGVDSTLKIQPAELGDSAVYLCASSPRDRGRDSGNTIYFGEGSWLTVV.

The CDR3 region is CASSESLVDYGYTF. The CDR3 bases are TGTGCCAGCAGTGAAAGTCTGGTAGACTATGGCTACACCTTC. J is TRBJ1-2 and V is TRBV6-1; no reliable D call. Germline assignment: CDR1 MNHNS and CDR2 SASEGT. The V end was cut by 2 bases, the J end by 3 bases, with 10 bases between. The CDR3 runs 14 residues.

In nucleotides, the CDR3 is TGCGCCAGCAGCTTGGACGACAGGGGGGTAGGAACCGGGGAGCTGTTTTTT. This gives the protein CASSLDDRGVGTGELFF. The chain recombines TRBV5-1 with TRBJ2-2; 9 nucleotides agree with TRBD1. Germline CDR1 SGHRS, CDR2 YFSETQ. This CDR3 is 17 amino acids long. The V segment lost 0 bases and the J segment 5 bases; nucleotides outside the gene matches: 8.

The chain links TRBV9 to TRBJ2-3, with TRBD2 identical over 10 bases. The V gene's germline CDR1 is SGDLS and CDR2 YYNGEE. The CDR3 runs 19 residues. The V segment lost 3 bases and the J segment 3 bases; nucleotides outside the gene matches: 16. Here the CDR3 reads CASSAGGASGRMLTDTQYF. Written as DNA, the CDR3 is TGTGCCAGCAGCGCGGGAGGGGCTAGCGGGAGAATGCTAACAGATACGCAGTATTTT.

This rearrangement joins TRBV27 to TRBJ1-5, with 10 positions matching TRBD1. CDR1 is MNHEY, CDR2 SMNVEV, per germline (reference sequence). The CDR3 covers 16 residues. V lost 5 bases, J lost 4 bases, and 8 bases stayed unmatched. CDR3 bases: TGTGCCAGCAGTCCCGACAGGGGGCGGGGGAATCAGCCCCAGCATTTT. Its protein product is CASSPDRGRGNQPQHF.

The V and J genes are TRBV28 and TRBJ1-3; TRBD1 is a possible D gene (5 bases). V shed 2 bases and J shed 4 bases, with 18 bases lying between them. Germline CDR1 reads MDHEN; CDR2 reads SYDVKM. The CDR3 is 17 residues long. The CDR3 protein is CASSLASGRFFGNTIYF. The CDR3 nucleotides are TGTGCCAGCAGTTTAGCATCAGGGAGGTTCTTCGGAAACACCATATATTTT.

This sequence joins TRBV28 and TRBJ1-5; TRBD1 matches 7 bases. Germline CDR1 is MDHEN and CDR2 is SYDVKM. Trimming at V came to 5 bases and at J to 6 bases, leaving 10 bases not matched to a gene. There are 15 residues in the CDR3. The CDR3 DNA sequence: TGTGCCAGCAGTGGGATACAGGGGTCTATTCAGCCCCAGCATTTT. Translated: CASSGIQGSIQPQHF.

The rearrangement uses TRBV6-1 and TRBJ2-1; TRBD2 matches 9 bases. Germline CDR1 reads MNHNS; CDR2 reads SASEGT. The CDR3 is 15 residues long. J gave up 9 bases and V 1 base, and 7 bases lay outside the gene matches. As DNA, the CDR3 is TGTGCCAGCAGTGAAGAGGCGGGGGGGCCGACTGAGCAGTTCTTC. This translates into CASSEEAGGPTEQFF.

The chain joins TRBV5-6 to TRBJ1-2, with a possible D match to TRBD1 (6 bases). V was pared by 2 bases and J by 0 bases, with 17 bases between. CDR3 length equals 17 residues. Germline loops: CDR1 SGHDT, CDR2 YYEEEE. This chain's CDR3 is CASSFWGRVTANYGYTF. CDR3 bases: TGTGCCAGCAGCTTCTGGGGGCGCGTCACGGCTAACTATGGCTACACCTTC.

The chain combines TRBV6-1 with TRBJ1-5; 11 bases fit TRBD1. V was pared by 1 base and J by 6 bases, with 2 bases of the junction left unmatched. Germline values: CDR1 MNHNS, CDR2 SASEGT. The CDR3 loop spans 15 amino acids. The DNA of the CDR3 is TGTGCCAGCAGTGAAGGGACAGGGGGCGTTCAGCCCCAGCATTTT. Translating gives CASSEGTGGVQPQHF.

The rearrangement joins TRBV7-9 to TRBJ1-3, with 8 bases matching TRBD1. The CDR3 is 15 amino acids. Trimming cost V 3 bases and J 1 base; bases outside gene matches: 2. CDR1 is SEHNR and CDR2 is FQNEAQ in the germline V gene (reference sequence). CDR3 amino acids: CASSFWTGSGNTIYF. The CDR3 DNA reads TGTGCCAGCAGCTTCTGGACAGGGTCTGGAAACACCATATATTTT.

The CDR3 is CASSQVAGGSYEQYF. The CDR3 region has the DNA TGCGCCAGCAGCCAAGTCGCGGGAGGCTCCTACGAGCAGTACTTC. V and J are TRBV4-3 and TRBJ2-7; 8 bases fit TRBD2. The V and J ends lost 1 base and 0 bases, in that order; junction bases with no gene match: 2. Germline CDR1 and CDR2: LGHNA and YSLEER. CDR3 length equals 15 residues.

The gene calls are TRBV19 and TRBJ1-5; weak D call: TRBD1 (6 bases). The CDR3 has 14 amino acids. The germline CDR1 and CDR2 sequences are LNHDA and SQIVND (reference sequence). Trimming took off 9 bases at V and 2 bases at J, with 14 bases between the two ends. The CDR3, as DNA: TGTGCCAGCACCTACAGGGATGGCAATCAGCCCCAGCATTTT. Encoded protein: CASTYRDGNQPQHF.

This chain connects TRBV29-1 to TRBJ2-7; TRBD2 is a possible D gene (5 bases). The CDR3 loop spans 14 amino acids. V lost 7 bases and J 0 bases, leaving 16 bases between the germline ends. Germline V gene sequence: CDR1 SQVTM, CDR2 ANQGSEA. The CDR3 sequence is CSAADWTVSYEQYF. The CDR3 bases are TGCAGCGCTGCCGATTGGACTGTCTCCTACGAGCAGTACTTC.